The 30 T cell receptor beta chains given below trace back to one sample, sequenced in a study of CD8+ T cells in alopecia areata. As for treatment: oral pan-JAK inhibitor, 5-10 mg twice daily. Sequencing used cDNA as its template, made by extracting RNA and reverse transcribing it. The data were produced by immunoSEQ multiplex PCR, yet TCRdb's version contains in-frame clones alone and is incomplete. This table has around 190,000 clones, 45% to 75% appearing once. Material: CD4+ T cells sorted from blood, obtained at week 4, from a patient treated with tofacitinib. These receptors all stem from a human donor with alopecia areata.

V is TRBV2 and J is TRBJ2-1; D possibly uses TRBD1 or TRBD2 (5 bases each). CDR1 is SNHLY, CDR2 FYNNEI, per germline. CDR3 size: 15 residues. V lost 5 bases and J lost 8, with 19 bases in between. The CDR3 reads CASSPPGALGHEQFF. The CDR3 DNA sequence: TGTGCCAGCAGTCCTCCCGGGGCCTTGGGCCATGAGCAGTTCTTC.

This clone appeared many times. The chain recombines TRBV7-9 with TRBJ2-1, with D uncertain. From germline, CDR1 is SEHNR and CDR2 FQNEAQ (reference sequence). The CDR3 totals 14 residues. Trimming removed 0 bases at V and 6 bases at J, with 9 bases between. CDR3 coding DNA: TGTGCCAGCAGCTTAGCGGTGGTGAGCAATGAGCAGTTCTTC. Its translation: CASSLAVVSNEQFF. Supplemented by reference TRBV7-9 and TRBJ2-1, the full variable domain reads DTGVSQNPRHKITKRGQNVTFRCDPISEHNRLYWYRQTLGQGPEFLTYFQNEAQLEKSRLLSDRFSAERPKGSFSTLEIQRTEQGDSAMYLCASSLAVVSNEQFFGPGTRLTVL.

The chain has TRBV29-1 and TRBJ2-6; D possibly matches TRBD1 or TRBD2 (5 bases each). The CDR3 consists of 14 residues. CDR1 is SQVTM, CDR2 ANQGSEA, per germline. Trimming removed 6 bases from V and 0 bases from J, with 9 bases in between. CDR3 DNA sequence: TGCAGCGTCCGGGACGTCTCTGGGGCCAACGTCCTGACTTTC. It yields the protein CSVRDVSGANVLTF.

The CDR3 nucleotides are TGCAGCGTTGTATCCAGAGCGAACACCGGGGAGCTGTTTTTT. Amino acid sequence: CSVVSRANTGELFF. The chain has TRBV29-1 and TRBJ2-2; the D is unclear. Trimming took off 4 bases at V and 0 bases at J, with 9 bases between the two ends. This CDR3 has 14 amino acids. Germline CDR1 is SQVTM and CDR2 is ANQGSEA.

V and J are TRBV2 and TRBJ2-1; the match to TRBD2 covers 9 bases. V trimming: 6 bases; J trimming: 5 bases; junction bases outside the gene matches: 11. Per germline, CDR1 SNHLY and CDR2 FYNNEI. This CDR3 has 16 residues. The DNA for the CDR3 is TGTGCCAGCAGCGTTAAGAGCGGGAGGACCCACAATGAGCAGTTCTTC. Protein product: CASSVKSGRTHNEQFF.

The CDR3 sequence is CASDRGDNQPQHF. The DNA of the CDR3 is TGTGCCAGTGACCGGGGTGACAATCAGCCCCAGCATTTT. V usage is TRBV19 and J usage is TRBJ1-5; unclear D gene. Trimming removed 8 bases from V and 3 bases from J, with 11 bases in between. This CDR3 contains 13 residues. Per the germline V gene, CDR1 is LNHDA and CDR2 is SQIVND (reference sequence).

This chain joins TRBV5-1 and TRBJ2-3; D might be TRBD1 or TRBD2, each matching 5 bases. V shed 6 bases and J shed 6 bases, with 17 bases lying between them. The length of the CDR3 is 14 residues. Germline V lookup: CDR1 SGHRS, CDR2 YFSETQ. The CDR3 DNA is TGCGCCAGCACCCGAACGGGACCCAAGGATACGCAGTATTTT. It is translated as CASTRTGPKDTQYF.

CDR3 bases: TGTGCCACACGCTCTAGCGCGGTAACAAATGAGCAGTTCTTC. This codes for CATRSSAVTNEQFF. V and J are TRBV7-9 and TRBJ2-1; weak D call: TRBD2 (6 bases). The CDR3 extends over 14 amino acids. Germline V lookup: CDR1 SEHNR, CDR2 FQNEAQ (reference sequence). The V end was cut by 10 bases, the J end by 7 bases, with 20 bases between.

CDR3 coding DNA: TGTGCCAGCAGTCGCACGGGGCCGAACTACGAGCAGTACTTC. Amino acid sequence: CASSRTGPNYEQYF. This chain links TRBV27 with TRBJ2-7, with D possibly being TRBD1 or TRBD2 (5 bases each). Trimming removed 5 bases at V and 3 bases at J, with 14 bases between. Germline V gene sequence: CDR1 MNHEY, CDR2 SMNVEV (reference sequence). The CDR3 sequence is 14 residues long.

The V gene is TRBV5-4, the J gene TRBJ2-7; maybe TRBD2 (6 bases). Deletions cut 0 bases from V and 5 bases from J, with 12 bases between. The CDR3 loop spans 14 amino acids. In germline, CDR1 is SGHNT, CDR2 YYREEE (reference sequence). The CDR3 loop is CASSLVGGGNEQYF. Written as DNA, the CDR3 is TGTGCCAGCAGCTTGGTGGGCGGAGGGAACGAGCAGTACTTC.

The rearrangement joins TRBV4-1 to TRBJ2-1; D gene ambiguous. The CDR3 extends over 16 amino acids. V lost 4 bases, J lost 0 bases, and 13 bases lay in between. CDR1 MGHRA and CDR2 YSYEKL come from the germline V gene. The DNA for the CDR3 is TGCGCCAGCAGCCCCCTTGGTCGTAGCTCCTACAATGAGCAGTTCTTC. Its translation is CASSPLGRSSYNEQFF.

This sequence joins TRBV29-1 and TRBJ2-2; TRBD2 aligns across 10 bases. Germline loops: CDR1 SQVTM, CDR2 ANQGSEA. CDR3 length: 14 amino acids. V was clipped by 6 bases and J by 6 bases; unmatched bases: 7. The CDR3 here is CSVIAGGISGELFF. CDR3 in DNA: TGCAGCGTAATAGCGGGAGGTATATCCGGGGAGCTGTTTTTT.

The V call is TRBV5-6, the J call TRBJ1-1, with TRBD1 as a possible D gene (5 bases). Germline values: CDR1 SGHDT, CDR2 YYEEEE. This CDR3 comprises 15 residues. V was pared by 3 bases and J by 4 bases, with 16 bases between. The CDR3 DNA reads as TGTGCCAGCAGCTGGGACGGACGATGGGGCACTGAAGCTTTCTTT. Encoded protein: CASSWDGRWGTEAFF.

The chain joins TRBV20-1 to TRBJ2-7, with D hard to call. Per germline, CDR1 DFQATT and CDR2 SNEGSKA (reference sequence). The CDR3 spans 10 residues. V was shortened by 6 bases and J by 2 bases, with 5 bases between the two germline ends. The DNA of the CDR3 is TGCAGTGCGACCACCTACGAGCAGTACTTC. Protein product: CSATTYEQYF.

This clone showed up just a few times. The CDR3 loop reads CASSSGLAGALDTQYF. CDR3 sequence (DNA): TGTGCCAGCAGCTCGGGACTAGCGGGAGCATTGGATACGCAGTATTTT. The rearrangement uses TRBV7-9 and TRBJ2-3; TRBD2 agrees at 14 bases. CDR3 length: 16 amino acids. With V trimmed by 4 bases and J by 6 bases, 6 bases remained unmatched. Germline V lookup: CDR1 SEHNR, CDR2 FQNEAQ (reference sequence).

The CDR3, as DNA: TGCAGCGTTGAAGATCCGACGGGACAGGGGTGGCACGAGCAGTACTTC. Amino acid sequence: CSVEDPTGQGWHEQYF. The gene calls are TRBV29-1 and TRBJ2-7, with 10 nucleotides matching TRBD1. CDR1 is SQVTM, CDR2 ANQGSEA, per germline. The J segment lost 5 bases and the V segment lost 0 bases, leaving 10 bases of the junction unmatched. The CDR3 has 16 amino acids.

The V gene is TRBV27, the J gene TRBJ2-7; D is perhaps TRBD2 (6 bases). This CDR3 comprises 15 residues. V lost 8 bases, J lost 7 bases, and 24 bases lay in between. Germline CDR1 MNHEY, CDR2 SMNVEV (reference sequence). The CDR3 nucleotides are TGTGCCAGCCGATCCGCGCGGGCAGGGAGGTGTGAGCAGTACTTC. Translating gives CASRSARAGRCEQYF.

The J gene is TRBJ1-1, the V gene TRBV7-2, with a weak D call TRBD1 (6 bases). Germline lookup yields CDR1 SGHTA and CDR2 FQGNSA. The CDR3 has 14 amino acids. V lost 3 bases and J lost 0, with 8 bases in between. The CDR3 is CASSFDRLNTEAFF. The CDR3 nucleotides are TGTGCCAGCAGCTTCGACAGGTTGAACACTGAAGCTTTCTTT.

A few counts support this clone. This chain joins TRBV29-1 and TRBJ2-7, with D maybe TRBD1 (5 bases). Germline CDR1 SQVTM, CDR2 ANQGSEA. Trimming took off 5 bases at V and 5 bases at J, with 10 bases between the two ends. The length of the CDR3 is 11 residues. The DNA of the CDR3 is TGCAGCGTTCAGGGCAGTCACGAGCAGTACTTC. Its translation: CSVQGSHEQYF.

The rearrangement uses TRBV4-1 and TRBJ2-1; 8 bases map to TRBD2. Unmatched junction bases numbered 7, after V lost 1 base and J lost 2 bases. Germline V gene lookup returns CDR1 MGHRA and CDR2 YSYEKL. There are 17 residues in the CDR3. The CDR3 DNA reads as TGCGCCAGCAGCCAAGGCGCGAGCGGGAGCACCTACAATGAGCAGTTCTTC. Translation gives CASSQGASGSTYNEQFF.

V and J are TRBV29-1 and TRBJ2-5, with 14 bases matching TRBD2. The CDR3 contains 18 residues. V was clipped by 6 bases and J by 4 bases; unmatched bases: 16. Germline loops: CDR1 SQVTM, CDR2 ANQGSEA. The DNA for the CDR3 is TGCAGCGTGGCCGGGACTAGCGGGAGTCCAGAGATCCGAGAGACCCAGTACTTC. Protein: CSVAGTSGSPEIRETQYF. The complete variable domain, with remaining parts taken from reference TRBV29-1 and TRBJ2-5, reads SAVISQKPSRDICQRGTSLTIQCQVDSQVTMMFWYRQQPGQSLTLIATANQGSEATYESGFVIDKFPISRPNLTFSTLTVSNMSPEDSSIYLCSVAGTSGSPEIRETQYFGPGTRLLVL.

This chain connects TRBV2 to TRBJ2-1; 7 positions match TRBD2. Unmatched junction bases numbered 7, after V lost 4 bases and J lost 4 bases. Germline V gives CDR1 SNHLY, CDR2 FYNNEI. The CDR3 covers 15 residues. CDR3 sequence: CASSVGGSGYNEQFF. CDR3 sequence (DNA): TGTGCCAGCAGTGTCGGGGGGTCCGGATACAATGAGCAGTTCTTC.

This clone was counted only a few times. V is TRBV29-1 and J is TRBJ2-5; D possibly uses TRBD1 or TRBD2 (5 bases each). CDR3 length: 13 amino acids. Germline-derived CDR1 and CDR2 are SQVTM and ANQGSEA. V dropped 6 bases and J dropped 7 bases, with 18 bases sitting between them. CDR3 coding DNA: TGCAGCGTCTCCAGGGAGTCAATCGGGACCCAGTACTTC. This sequence encodes CSVSRESIGTQYF.

The V call is TRBV10-3, the J call TRBJ2-7; D is unresolved. With 7 bases removed from V and 0 bases from J, the gap between germline ends came to 7 bases. CDR1 and CDR2 from the germline V gene are ENHRY and SYGVKD. The CDR3 runs 12 residues. The CDR3 is CAIMGISYEQYF. In nucleotides, the CDR3 is TGTGCCATCATGGGGATCTCCTACGAGCAGTACTTC.

A single count supports this clone. The V gene is TRBV15, the J gene TRBJ2-7; D is ambiguous. V dropped 0 bases and J dropped 3 bases, with 6 bases sitting between them. This CDR3 is built from 13 residues. Germline CDR1 is LNHNV and CDR2 is YYDKDF (reference sequence). This chain's CDR3 is CATSRDEDYEQYF. The DNA of the CDR3 is TGTGCCACCAGCAGAGATGAGGACTACGAGCAGTACTTC. The full variable domain, rest sourced from reference TRBV15 and TRBJ2-7, is DAMVIQNPRYQVTQFGKPVTLSCSQTLNHNVMYWYQQKSSQAPKLLFHYYDKDFNNEADTPDNFQSRRPNTSFCFLDIRSPGLGDTAMYLCATSRDEDYEQYFGPGTRLTVT.

The gene calls are TRBV27 and TRBJ2-6; D remains ambiguous. There are 15 residues in the CDR3. Germline loops: CDR1 MNHEY, CDR2 SMNVEV (reference sequence). Trimming removed 3 bases from V and 2 bases from J, with 8 bases in between. CDR3 residues: CASSFEKAGANVLTF. CDR3 DNA: TGTGCCAGCAGTTTTGAGAAGGCTGGGGCCAACGTCCTGACTTTC. The full variable domain, rest sourced from reference TRBV27 and TRBJ2-6, is EAQVTQNPRYLITVTGKKLTVTCSQNMNHEYMSWYRQDPGLGLRQIYYSMNVEVTDKGDVPEGYKVSRKEKRNFPLILESPSPNQTSLYFCASSFEKAGANVLTFGAGSRLTVL.

The gene calls are TRBV5-1 and TRBJ1-5; possibly TRBD1 for D (5 bases). This CDR3 spans 14 amino acids. The V gene lost 1 base and the J gene lost 6 bases, with 11 bases spanning the gap. Germline-derived CDR1 and CDR2 are SGHRS and YFSETQ. CDR3 amino acids: CASSLQSGGQPQHF. For the CDR3, the DNA is TGCGCCAGCAGCTTGCAATCTGGGGGTCAGCCCCAGCATTTT. The variable domain in full, with the rest retrieved from reference TRBV5-1 and TRBJ1-5, is KAGVTQTPRYLIKTRGQQVTLSCSPISGHRSVSWYQQTPGQGLQFLFEYFSETQRNKGNFPGRFSGRQFSNSRSEMNVSTLELGDSALYLCASSLQSGGQPQHFGDGTRLSIL.

J is TRBJ1-1 and V is TRBV29-1; D perhaps matches TRBD1 (5 bases). Trimming took 5 bases from V and 0 from J, leaving 10 bases between them. From germline, CDR1 is SQVTM and CDR2 ANQGSEA. The CDR3 has 13 residues. CDR3 coding DNA: TGCAGCGTTACCCGACAGATGAACACTGAAGCTTTCTTT. It codes for CSVTRQMNTEAFF.

V usage is TRBV5-1 and J usage is TRBJ2-7; 14 bases line up with TRBD2. With 4 bases clipped from V and 2 bases from J, the junction kept 8 bases outside the gene matches. Germline loops: CDR1 SGHRS, CDR2 YFSETQ. The CDR3 spans 17 residues. The CDR3 DNA is TGCGCCAGCAGCCAGGGACTAGCGGGAGCTCTCACCTACGAGCAGTACTTC. This sequence encodes CASSQGLAGALTYEQYF.

The chain combines TRBV10-3 with TRBJ2-3; the match to TRBD2 covers 14 bases. The germline V gene encodes CDR1 ENHRY and CDR2 SYGVKD. The CDR3 runs 20 residues. Germline trimming cut 2 bases from V and 0 bases from J; bases unmatched to any gene: 10. The CDR3, as DNA: TGTGCCATCAGTGAGACGGGGACTAGCGGGAGACTCATTAGCACAGATACGCAGTATTTT. As protein: CAISETGTSGRLISTDTQYF.